One T cell receptor (beta chain) is described in this entry. No antigen is known for it. There are 14 residues in the CDR3. CDR1 and CDR2 (germline): MDHEN, SYDVKM. V dropped 8 bases and J dropped 7; count of bases not matched to a gene: 6. The sample comes from a study of cytomegalovirus exposure and HLA in healthy donors. Findings and caveats of the study: The study flagged roughly 150 TCR beta chains as cytomegalovirus-associated.

The PCR ran on 60 Vbeta and 13 Jbeta primers. Generated by immunoSEQ multiplex PCR, the TCRdb table keeps only in-frame clones and is missing some. The sample has 100,000 to 150,000 clones, 75% to 85% seen once. This TCR was recovered from a middle-aged man in good health and CMV-seronegative. Material for sequencing was PBMCs. The V and J genes are TRBV28 and TRBJ2-1, with 12 bases matching TRBD2. The CDR3 coding sequence is TGTGCCAGCGGGACTAGCGGGTGGAATAATGAGCAGTTCTTC. Translating it yields CASGTSGWNNEQFF. Supplemented by reference TRBV28 and TRBJ2-1, the full variable domain reads DVKVTQSSRYLVKRTGEKVFLECVQDMDHENMFWYRQDPGLGLRLIYFSYDVKMKEKGDIPEGYSVSREKKERFSLILESASTNQTSMYLCASGTSGWNNEQFFGPGTRLTVL.